This is a list of T cell receptor beta chains from one sample in a study of blood T cell repertoires in COVID-19. Sequenced by immunoSEQ multiplex PCR; TCRdb stores in-frame clones only, minus some. The sample consists of around 150,000 clones, around 89% of them appearing once. The sample was peripheral blood. These TCRs come from an older woman with active COVID-19. Both conserved end residues are part of each CDR3. The D gene is left open where the match is weak. The size entry is marked missing in some rows and otherwise reads once, few, many or a size class.

v_gene: TRBV5-1
d_gene: TRBD1
j_gene: TRBJ1-2
abundance: -
CDR3nt: TGCGCCAGCAGCCCGGGACAGCTACACTATGGCTACACCTTC
CDR3aa: CASSPGQLHYGYTF

v_gene: TRBV7-7
d_gene: -
j_gene: TRBJ2-3
abundance: -
CDR3nt: TGTGCTAGCAGCGAAAAGATGGACTTCAGGCCGGGCACAGATACGCAGTATTTT
CDR3aa: CASSEKMDFRPGTDTQYF

v_gene: TRBV7-6
d_gene: -
j_gene: TRBJ1-3
abundance: -
CDR3nt: TGTGCCAGCAGCCCCGGGGGGGGGCTCTCTGGAAACACCATATATTTT
CDR3aa: CASSPGGGLSGNTIYF

v_gene: TRBV19
d_gene: TRBD1
j_gene: TRBJ2-4
abundance: once
CDR3nt: TGTGCCAGTAGTCCACGGGACAGGGCCGATCACCATTTAGCCAAAAACATTCAGTACTTC
CDR3aa: CASSPRDRADHHLAKNIQYF

v_gene: TRBV7-7
d_gene: TRBD2
j_gene: TRBJ2-5
abundance: -
CDR3nt: TGTGCCAGCAGCCCCGGGACTAGCGGAAAAGAGACCCAGTACTTC
CDR3aa: CASSPGTSGKETQYF

v_gene: TRBV4-1
d_gene: -
j_gene: TRBJ2-7
abundance: few
CDR3nt: TGCGCCAGCAGCCAACCGACCCATAGCCCTCGGGAGCAGTACTTC
CDR3aa: CASSQPTHSPREQYF

v_gene: TRBV11-3
d_gene: -
j_gene: TRBJ2-3
abundance: -
CDR3nt: TGTGCCAGCAGCTTAGATGGCATGGGCGCAGATACGCAGTATTTT
CDR3aa: CASSLDGMGADTQYF

v_gene: TRBV30
d_gene: -
j_gene: TRBJ1-1
abundance: few
CDR3nt: TGTGCCTGGAGTGTACTAAACGGGAACACTGAAGCTTTCTTT
CDR3aa: CAWSVLNGNTEAFF

v_gene: TRBV27
d_gene: -
j_gene: TRBJ1-6
abundance: once
CDR3nt: TGTGCCAGCAGGATCAGTGTCTCCTATAATTCACCCCTCCACTTT
CDR3aa: CASRISVSYNSPLHF

v_gene: TRBV2
d_gene: TRBD2
j_gene: TRBJ2-1
abundance: -
CDR3nt: TGTGCCAGCACCCTTTCTAGCGGGAGGGACGAGTTCTTC
CDR3aa: CASTLSSGRDEFF

v_gene: TRBV4-1
d_gene: -
j_gene: TRBJ2-5
abundance: -
CDR3nt: TGCGCCAGCAGCCGGAGCGACCAAGAGACCCAGTACTTC
CDR3aa: CASSRSDQETQYF

v_gene: TRBV6-2/TRBV6-3
d_gene: -
j_gene: TRBJ1-1
abundance: -
CDR3nt: TGTGCCAGCAGTTCGAGAGAGAACACTGAAGCTTTCTTT
CDR3aa: CASSSRENTEAFF

v_gene: TRBV27
d_gene: TRBD2
j_gene: TRBJ2-1
abundance: -
CDR3nt: TGTGCCAGCAGTTTATTAGCGGGCGGCTCCTACAATGAGCAGTTCTTC
CDR3aa: CASSLLAGGSYNEQFF

v_gene: TRBV30
d_gene: -
j_gene: TRBJ1-5
abundance: -
CDR3nt: TGTGCCTGGAGTAGCAGGGACAATCAGCCCCAGCATTTT
CDR3aa: CAWSSRDNQPQHF

v_gene: TRBV7-2
d_gene: TRBD1
j_gene: TRBJ1-5
abundance: -
CDR3nt: TGTGCCAGCAGCTTGGGGGACAGGATAAATCAGCCCCAGCATTTT
CDR3aa: CASSLGDRINQPQHF

v_gene: TRBV10-3
d_gene: TRBD1
j_gene: TRBJ1-2
abundance: -
CDR3nt: TGTGCCATCACAACAGGGGGCGGCTATGGCTACACCTTC
CDR3aa: CAITTGGGYGYTF

v_gene: TRBV6-5
d_gene: TRBD1
j_gene: TRBJ1-2
abundance: -
CDR3nt: TGTGCCAGCAGTTACGCGTCCGGGACAGCTAACTATGGCTACACCTTC
CDR3aa: CASSYASGTANYGYTF

v_gene: TRBV28
d_gene: TRBD2
j_gene: TRBJ2-7
abundance: -
CDR3nt: TGTGCCAGCAGCCCTAGCGGGAGGGCCCACTACGAGCAGTACTTC
CDR3aa: CASSPSGRAHYEQYF

v_gene: TRBV18
d_gene: TRBD1
j_gene: TRBJ1-3
abundance: -
CDR3nt: TGTGCCAGCTCACGAACTCCGGGACAGGGAAACACCATATATTTT
CDR3aa: CASSRTPGQGNTIYF

v_gene: TRBV5-8
d_gene: -
j_gene: TRBJ1-5
abundance: few
CDR3nt: TGTGCCAGCAGCTTGAATAGCCACGGGCCCCAGCATTTT
CDR3aa: CASSLNSHGPQHF

v_gene: TRBV19
d_gene: TRBD2
j_gene: TRBJ2-1
abundance: -
CDR3nt: TGTGCCAGTAAGCGGGAGGGCCAAGGGGGGCAGTTCTTC
CDR3aa: CASKREGQGGQFF

v_gene: TRBV6-5
d_gene: -
j_gene: TRBJ2-7
abundance: -
CDR3nt: TGTGCCAGCAGTTATAACAGGTTGCACGAGCAGTACTTC
CDR3aa: CASSYNRLHEQYF

v_gene: TRBV6-6
d_gene: TRBD2
j_gene: TRBJ2-3
abundance: -
CDR3nt: TGTGCCAGCGGGGTTTTAGCGGGAGCGACAGATACGCAGTATTTT
CDR3aa: CASGVLAGATDTQYF

v_gene: TRBV3-1/TRBV3-2
d_gene: TRBD1
j_gene: TRBJ1-3
abundance: -
CDR3nt: TGTGCCAGCAGCCAAGCAGGGGGCAGGCGTAACACCATATATTTT
CDR3aa: CASSQAGGRRNTIYF

v_gene: TRBV6-6
d_gene: -
j_gene: TRBJ1-5
abundance: few
CDR3nt: TGTGCCAGCAGCCGCACAGGAGGGGATCAGCCCCAGCATTTT
CDR3aa: CASSRTGGDQPQHF

v_gene: TRBV4-2
d_gene: -
j_gene: TRBJ1-5
abundance: -
CDR3nt: TGTGCCAGCAGCCAAGTTGGCCGGGGACAGCCCCAGCATTTT
CDR3aa: CASSQVGRGQPQHF

v_gene: TRBV10-3
d_gene: TRBD1
j_gene: TRBJ1-4
abundance: -
CDR3nt: TGTGCCATCAGTGAACAGGGGGGAACTAATGAAAAACTGTTTTTT
CDR3aa: CAISEQGGTNEKLFF

v_gene: TRBV7-9
d_gene: -
j_gene: TRBJ2-7
abundance: -
CDR3nt: TGTGCCAGCAGCTCCCAGGGGTACGAGCAGTACTTC
CDR3aa: CASSSQGYEQYF

v_gene: TRBV6-2/TRBV6-3
d_gene: -
j_gene: TRBJ2-7
abundance: -
CDR3nt: TGTGCCAGCAGCTGGACTACCGGCGAGCAGTACTTC
CDR3aa: CASSWTTGEQYF

v_gene: TRBV7-9
d_gene: TRBD2
j_gene: TRBJ2-1
abundance: -
CDR3nt: TGTGCCAGCAGCTTAGCGGGAGGGTACAATGAGCAGTTCTTC
CDR3aa: CASSLAGGYNEQFF

v_gene: TRBV3-1/TRBV3-2
d_gene: -
j_gene: TRBJ1-1
abundance: -
CDR3nt: TGTGCCAGCAGCCTATCCGACAGGAACACTGAAGCTTTCTTT
CDR3aa: CASSLSDRNTEAFF

v_gene: TRBV27
d_gene: -
j_gene: TRBJ1-5
abundance: -
CDR3nt: TGTGCCAGCAGTCCCGGGGGGAGCGGTAATCAGCCCCAGCATTTT
CDR3aa: CASSPGGSGNQPQHF

v_gene: TRBV6-2/TRBV6-3
d_gene: -
j_gene: TRBJ2-7
abundance: -
CDR3nt: TGTGCCAGCAGTCCCCGGGACAACTCCTACGAGCAGTACTTC
CDR3aa: CASSPRDNSYEQYF

v_gene: TRBV7-2
d_gene: -
j_gene: TRBJ1-4
abundance: -
CDR3nt: TGTGCCAGCAGCCAACAGATAAGAGGGGAAAAACTGTTTTTT
CDR3aa: CASSQQIRGEKLFF

v_gene: TRBV19
d_gene: -
j_gene: TRBJ2-4
abundance: -
CDR3nt: TGTGCCAGTAGTGCCACTCGACAGGTAGCCAAAAACATTCAGTACTTC
CDR3aa: CASSATRQVAKNIQYF

v_gene: TRBV5-8
d_gene: -
j_gene: TRBJ1-6
abundance: -
CDR3nt: TGTGCCAGCAGCCGGGTCGGAGACTCGGGTTCACCCCTCCACTTT
CDR3aa: CASSRVGDSGSPLHF